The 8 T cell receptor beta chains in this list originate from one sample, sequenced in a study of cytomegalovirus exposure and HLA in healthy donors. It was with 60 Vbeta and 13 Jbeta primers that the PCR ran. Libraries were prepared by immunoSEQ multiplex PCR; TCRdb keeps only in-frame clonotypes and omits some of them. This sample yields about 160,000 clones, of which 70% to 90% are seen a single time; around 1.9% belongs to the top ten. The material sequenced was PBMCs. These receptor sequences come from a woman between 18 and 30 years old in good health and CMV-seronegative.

CDR3 residues: CASSEARAAGTQYF. As DNA, the CDR3 is TGTGCCAGCAGTGAAGCCCGCGCGGCGGGGACCCAGTACTTC. The chain uses TRBV6-1 and TRBJ2-5; tentative D call: TRBD2 (5 bases). The germline V and J ends were trimmed by 0 bases and 7 bases, with 12 bases remaining between them. The CDR3 is 14 residues long. Looked up from germline, CDR1 is MNHNS and CDR2 is SASEGT.

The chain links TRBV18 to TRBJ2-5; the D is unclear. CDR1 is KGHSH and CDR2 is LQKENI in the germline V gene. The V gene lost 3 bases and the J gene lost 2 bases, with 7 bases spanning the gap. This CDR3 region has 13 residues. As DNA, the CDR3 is TGTGCCAGCTCACCTTATTCGCAAGAGACCCAGTACTTC. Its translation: CASSPYSQETQYF.

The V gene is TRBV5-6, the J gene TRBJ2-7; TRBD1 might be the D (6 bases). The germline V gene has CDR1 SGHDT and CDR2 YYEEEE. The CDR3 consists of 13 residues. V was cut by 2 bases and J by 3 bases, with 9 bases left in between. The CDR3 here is CASSFVRGYEQYF. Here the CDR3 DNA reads TGTGCCAGCAGCTTTGTCAGGGGCTACGAGCAGTACTTC.

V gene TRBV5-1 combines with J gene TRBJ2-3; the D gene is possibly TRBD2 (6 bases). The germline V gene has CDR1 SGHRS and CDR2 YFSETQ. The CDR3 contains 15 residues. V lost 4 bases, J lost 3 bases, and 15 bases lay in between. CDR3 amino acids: CASSRDVGGTDTQYF. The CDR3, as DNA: TGCGCCAGCAGCCGAGATGTTGGGGGGACAGATACGCAGTATTTT.

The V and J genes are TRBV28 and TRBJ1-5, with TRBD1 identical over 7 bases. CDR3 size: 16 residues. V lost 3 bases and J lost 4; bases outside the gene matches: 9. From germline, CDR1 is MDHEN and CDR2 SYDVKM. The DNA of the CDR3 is TGTGCCAGCAGTTTGGTCTCCGGGACAGAGAATCAGCCCCAGCATTTT. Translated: CASSLVSGTENQPQHF.

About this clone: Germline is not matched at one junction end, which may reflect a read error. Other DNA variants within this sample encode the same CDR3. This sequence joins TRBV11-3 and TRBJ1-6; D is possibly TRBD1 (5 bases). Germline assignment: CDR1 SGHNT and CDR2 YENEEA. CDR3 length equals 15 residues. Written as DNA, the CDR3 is TGTGCCAGCAGCTTATCAGGACATAATAATTCCCCCCTCCACTTT. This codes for CASSLSGHNNSPLHF.

The CDR3 DNA follows: TGTGCTCTCTCAGGTTCTGGTGGAAGGAATCAGCCCCAGCATTTT. It encodes CALSGSGGRNQPQHF. V gene TRBV6-1 combines with J gene TRBJ1-5; D is ambiguous. The CDR3 length is 15 residues. Germline V gene lookup returns CDR1 MNHNS and CDR2 SASEGT.

For the CDR3, the DNA is TGTGCCAGCAGTGAAACTGGGACAGGGTCGTCTTTCTATGGCTACACCTTC. Translating gives CASSETGTGSSFYGYTF. The chain uses TRBV6-1 and TRBJ1-2; 9 bases align to TRBD1. The CDR3 sequence is 17 residues long. V lost 2 bases and J lost 4; bases outside the gene matches: 11. Germline CDR1 is MNHNS and CDR2 is SASEGT.